This is a list of T cell receptor beta chains from one sample in a study of blood T cell repertoires in COVID-19. This table comes from immunoSEQ multiplex PCR, and its TCRdb copy is limited to in-frame clones, with some not included. The repertoire holds 55,000 to 65,000 clones, around 89% seen once, with about 13% in the top ten. The sequenced sample was peripheral blood. Receptors originate from a woman in her fifties or sixties with active COVID-19. The CDR3 runs from the conserved cysteine through the conserved F or W. The D gene is left open where the match is weak. A clone size is listed for some rows: how often the clone was seen (once, few, many), or a class if it is expanded.

size,V,J,D,DNA,CDR3
.,TRBV7-8,TRBJ2-2,TRBD1,TGTGCCAGCAGCCCATGGACAGGGCAGAACACCGGGGAGCTGTTTTTT,CASSPWTGQNTGELFF
.,TRBV18,TRBJ1-1,.,TGTGCCAGCTCACCACCTGTTGGCAGGGTAAACACTGAAGCTTTCTTT,CASSPPVGRVNTEAFF
.,TRBV11-2,TRBJ2-1,.,TGTGCCAGCAGCCCTCGTGTGGAGCAGTTCTTC,CASSPRVEQFF
.,TRBV18,TRBJ1-6,TRBD1,TGTGCCAGCTCACCACCGACAGGGAACAATTCACCCCTCCACTTT,CASSPPTGNNSPLHF
.,TRBV24-1,TRBJ1-6,.,TGTGCCACCAGACACAGGGTCGGGATTGCACCCCTCCACTTT,CATRHRVGIAPLHF
once,TRBV6-5,TRBJ2-1,TRBD2,TGTGCCAGCAGTTCCATAGCGGGGGGAACCTACAATGAGCAGTTCTTC,CASSSIAGGTYNEQFF
.,TRBV7-9,TRBJ1-6,.,TGTGCCAGCAGCTTATCGGGGCGGGAAAATTCACCCCTCCACTTT,CASSLSGRENSPLHF
.,TRBV5-1,TRBJ2-3,TRBD2,TGCGCCAGCAGCCCGTCCGGACTAGCGGGCACAGATACGCAGTATTTT,CASSPSGLAGTDTQYF
.,TRBV15,TRBJ2-7,TRBD1,TGTGCCACCAGCAGAGATAACAGGGGGCGCGACGAGCAGTACTTC,CATSRDNRGRDEQYF
.,TRBV5-1,TRBJ1-4,.,TGCGCCAGCAGCTTGGGTGGAGCAACTAATGAAAAACTGTTTTTT,CASSLGGATNEKLFF
.,TRBV3-1/TRBV3-2,TRBJ1-5,.,TGTGCCAGCAGCCAAGATACAGTCAATCAGCCCCAGCATTTT,CASSQDTVNQPQHF
.,TRBV12-3/TRBV12-4,TRBJ1-5,.,TGTGCCAGCAGTTCGTATAGCAATCAGCCCCAGCATTTT,CASSSYSNQPQHF
.,TRBV10-3,TRBJ2-7,TRBD1,TGTGCCATCAGTGGCAGGGGGTACGAGCAGTACTTC,CAISGRGYEQYF
once,TRBV27,TRBJ1-1,TRBD1,TGTGCCATCGAGGACAGGGTCACTGAAGCTTTCTTT,CAIEDRVTEAFF
.,TRBV6-5,TRBJ2-7,TRBD1,TGTGCCAGCCTGGGACAGCGGAACTCCTACGAGCAGTACTTC,CASLGQRNSYEQYF
.,TRBV11-2,TRBJ2-7,TRBD1,TGTGCCAGCAGTTCCGGGACAGGGGTCTCCTACGAGCAGTACTTC,CASSSGTGVSYEQYF
.,TRBV6-2/TRBV6-3,TRBJ2-7,.,TGTGCCAGCAGTCACTCCTACGAGCAGTACTTC,CASSHSYEQYF
.,TRBV7-2,TRBJ1-2,.,TGTGCCAGCAGCTTAGATCCAGGGAACTATGGCTACACCTTC,CASSLDPGNYGYTF
.,TRBV28,TRBJ1-2,TRBD1,TGTGCCAGCAGTTTAGCCGGGACAGGGCCCCTATTAGATGGCTACACCTTC,CASSLAGTGPLLDGYTF
.,TRBV10-3,TRBJ2-2,.,TGTGCCATCAGCCCCGGGGCCGGGGAGCTGTTTTTT,CAISPGAGELFF
few,TRBV30,TRBJ2-2,.,TGTGCCTGGAGTCAGCGGTATGACGGGGAGCTGTTTTTT,CAWSQRYDGELFF
.,TRBV5-4,TRBJ2-1,.,TGTGCCAGCAGCTTGGATTCTAGCTCCTACAATGAGCAGTTCTTC,CASSLDSSSYNEQFF
.,TRBV9,TRBJ2-1,TRBD1,TGTGCCAGCAGCGTAGTTCCGGGGAGGACAGGGGCCTACAATGAGCAGTTCTTC,CASSVVPGRTGAYNEQFF
.,TRBV13,TRBJ1-6,TRBD1,TGTGCCAGCAGCTTAGGCCTAGGCAGGGGGCGAAGTTCACCCCTCCACTTT,CASSLGLGRGRSSPLHF
.,TRBV7-2,TRBJ1-1,TRBD1,TGTGCCAGCAGCCCCCAGGGGGGGAACACTGAAGCTTTCTTT,CASSPQGGNTEAFF
once,TRBV4-3,TRBJ2-5,TRBD1,TGCGCCAGCAGCCAGGGAGACAGGGCGGGAGAGACCCAGTACTTC,CASSQGDRAGETQYF
.,TRBV27,TRBJ2-2,TRBD1,TGTGCCAGCAGAGTTGGCGGGACAGGGTTCACCGGGGAGCTGTTTTTT,CASRVGGTGFTGELFF
once,TRBV30,TRBJ1-2,.,TGTGCCTGGAACAGCCTCGCCTTCTATGGCTACACCTTC,CAWNSLAFYGYTF
.,TRBV18,TRBJ1-3,.,TGTGCCAGCTCACCAGTCGGGAACTCTGGAAACACCATATATTTT,CASSPVGNSGNTIYF
.,TRBV5-1,TRBJ2-2,.,TGCGCCAGCTTTTCGTCCCCTCCCAACACCGGGGAGCTGTTTTTT,CASFSSPPNTGELFF
.,TRBV14,TRBJ1-6,.,TGTGCCAGCAGCCAAGATCGGGGGACCGATAATTCACCCCTCCACTTT,CASSQDRGTDNSPLHF
once,TRBV11-2,TRBJ2-7,TRBD1,TGTGCCAGCAGATTGACAGGGGCCTCCTACGAGCAGTACTTC,CASRLTGASYEQYF
.,TRBV6-6,TRBJ1-1,.,TGTGCCAGCAGCCCCATTGGGGTCGGGGACACTGAAGCTTTCTTT,CASSPIGVGDTEAFF
.,TRBV7-2,TRBJ2-1,TRBD2,TGTGCCAGCAGAAGCGGGGGGGGAGGTGAGCAGTTCTTC,CASRSGGGGEQFF
.,TRBV27,TRBJ2-1,.,TGTGCCAGCAGTCAGCGGACTCACAACAATGAGCAGTTCTTC,CASSQRTHNNEQFF
.,TRBV19,TRBJ1-1,.,TGTGCCAGTAGTACCGGGGGGCAGCGAAGAAACACTGAAGCTTTCTTT,CASSTGGQRRNTEAFF
once,TRBV3-1/TRBV3-2,TRBJ1-5,TRBD1,TGTGCCAGCAGCCAAGGGACAGGGAATCAGCCCCAGCATTTT,CASSQGTGNQPQHF
.,TRBV19,TRBJ1-5,TRBD1,TGTGCCAGTCATGAGGACAGGGCGATCAATCAGCCCCAGCATTTT,CASHEDRAINQPQHF
.,TRBV5-4,TRBJ1-1,TRBD1,TGTGCCAGCAGCCAACAGGGGGGCACTGAAGCTTTCTTT,CASSQQGGTEAFF
.,TRBV7-4,TRBJ1-1,.,TGTGCCAGCAGCTTATACAGGAGACACACTGAAGCTTTCTTT,CASSLYRRHTEAFF
.,TRBV7-2,TRBJ2-3,.,TGTGCCAGCAGCTTAGGCGTGGTAGATACGCAGTATTTT,CASSLGVVDTQYF
.,TRBV19,TRBJ1-3,.,TGTGCCAGCGACAGCTCTGGAAACACCATATATTTT,CASDSSGNTIYF
.,TRBV3-1/TRBV3-2,TRBJ2-1,.,TGTGCCAGCACGGTCCAGGGCGGTGAGCAGTTCTTC,CASTVQGGEQFF
once,TRBV5-1,TRBJ2-5,.,TGCGCCAGCAGCTTGACACCGTACCAAGAGACCCAGTACTTC,CASSLTPYQETQYF
.,TRBV6-2/TRBV6-3,TRBJ1-2,.,TGTGCCAGCAGTTACCTGGGGCCAGTCTATGGCTACACCTTC,CASSYLGPVYGYTF
.,TRBV4-1,TRBJ1-1,.,TGCGCCAGCAGCCAGACAGGAATGAACACTGAAGCTTTCTTT,CASSQTGMNTEAFF
.,TRBV20-1,TRBJ1-1,.,TGCAGTGCTTATCTGAACACTGAAGCTTTCTTT,CSAYLNTEAFF
.,TRBV25-1,TRBJ2-7,TRBD1,TGTGCCAGCAGTGCTTCCGGGACAGCTACTTCCTACGAGCAGTACTTC,CASSASGTATSYEQYF
.,TRBV30,TRBJ2-5,.,TGTGCCTGGAGTGAACATCAAGAGACCCAGTACTTC,CAWSEHQETQYF
.,TRBV15,TRBJ2-7,.,TGTGCCACCAGCAGAGATGGTTTGAATGGAGGAGAGCAGTACTTC,CATSRDGLNGGEQYF
.,TRBV6-5,TRBJ1-4,.,TGTGCCAGCAGTTATTGGGGGGAAGGAACGAATGAACTGTTTTTT,CASSYWGEGTNELFF
.,TRBV5-1,TRBJ2-7,.,TGCGCCAGCAGCTTGGCCGATGGGCTTTACTTC,CASSLADGLYF